Sequencing of this TCR beta chain was carried out in a study of cytomegalovirus exposure and HLA in healthy donors. At sampling all donors were nominally healthy, likely with unrecorded immune exposures. CDR1 is GTSNPN and CDR2 is SVGIG in the germline V gene (reference sequence). V shed 2 bases and J 0 bases; nucleotides not matched to a gene: 2. The length of the CDR3 is 14 residues. Worth noting for this clone: Its specificity is unknown.

General study points: Researchers reported that a few CMV-associated chains were confirmed in vitro as CMV antigen-specific. Later on, a genetic analysis was performed. It linked a missense variant in DCLRE1C with V- and J-gene trimming of TCR beta.

A multiplex PCR was run with 60 Vbeta primers and 13 Jbeta primers. Sequencing used immunoSEQ multiplex PCR; TCRdb keeps in-frame clones, though not all of them. The listing contains around 130,000 clones. The chain combines TRBV30 with TRBJ1-1, with 8 bases identical to TRBD1. The sequencing input was PBMCs. The clonotype comes from a woman aged 55-70 years in good health and CMV-seronegative. CDR3 sequence (DNA): TGTGCCTGGAGTAGGGGACAGGTGAACACTGAAGCTTTCTTT. It encodes CAWSRGQVNTEAFF.